This T cell receptor beta chain was profiled in a study of blood T cell repertoires in COVID-19. Across the whole study: T cells, B-cell-depleted T cells, or PBMCs provided the cDNA or gDNA that served as material.

CDR3 length: 17 residues. Germline V gives CDR1 MNHEY, CDR2 SVGEGT. Trimming pared 0 bases from V and 1 base from J, leaving 12 bases between. Assay: immunoSEQ multiplex PCR; the TCRdb copy retains only in-frame clones and omits some. The table lists approximately 260,000 clones, around 89% of them singletons. The chain has TRBV6-2 or TRBV6-3 and TRBJ2-2; possibly TRBD1 for D (5 bases). The sequenced material came from peripheral blood. The TCR was taken from a woman aged 55-70 years with COVID-19, enrolled during active disease. This CDR3 reads CASSYSGTGQNTGELFF. The CDR3 DNA is TGTGCCAGCAGTTACTCTGGCACAGGCCAGAACACCGGGGAGCTGTTTTTT.